The rows below give T cell receptor beta chains drawn from one sample of a study of T cells in narcolepsy. Profiling relied on immunoSEQ multiplex PCR, and the TCRdb table lists in-frame clones only, not all of them. There are fewer than 40,000 clones in the sample; about four fifths occur only once, and roughly 1.3% lies in the top ten. Source material: CD45RA- memory CD4+ T cells from PBMCs. These receptors came from a human donor with narcolepsy. The conserved cysteine and the conserved F or W are not part of the CDR3 here. Size is stated for part of the rows, as once, few or many counts, or as a class when the clone is expanded.

size,J,V,CDR3
NA,TRBJ1-2,TRBV7-2,ASSPSGQGSSGYT
once,TRBJ2-2,TRBV19,ASWTGITGELF
NA,TRBJ2-7,TRBV19,ASSIAQGDYEQY
NA,TRBJ2-3,TRBV7-9,ASSLVIPTDTQY
NA,TRBJ1-1,TRBV5-1,ASIQDTEAF
NA,TRBJ2-5,TRBV5-1,ASSSSGGSVRETQY
NA,TRBJ2-3,TRBV2,ASRDWGSTDTQY
NA,TRBJ2-2,TRBV7-3,ASSLGPSTGELF
NA,TRBJ2-5,TRBV9,ASSVGGRGHQETQY
NA,TRBJ2-5,TRBV11-2,ASSYRTRGETQY
NA,TRBJ1-2,TRBV6-5,ASSRPLNGYT
NA,TRBJ2-3,TRBV5-6,ASSLTGSDTQY
NA,TRBJ1-2,TRBV6-1,ASSEGQAYGYT
NA,TRBJ1-2,TRBV29-1,SVVGRGLKGYT
NA,TRBJ1-5,TRBV30,AWSVGSVYSNQPQH
NA,TRBJ1-5,TRBV6-4,ASSAEENQPQH
NA,TRBJ2-2,TRBV25-1,ASSDLTSGGRPGELF
NA,TRBJ2-1,TRBV9,ASSVVPVAGANNEQF
NA,TRBJ2-2,TRBV9,ASSYGLGNTGELF
few,TRBJ2-2,TRBV6-5,ASSYFQGSGELF
NA,TRBJ2-1,TRBV19,ASSPGTGRYNEQF
NA,TRBJ1-2,TRBV19,ASSILGAAYGYT
NA,TRBJ1-1,TRBV7-3,ASSLGLGTDAEAF
NA,TRBJ2-1,TRBV29-1,SVDGTWNEQF
NA,TRBJ2-5,TRBV15,ATSPGMETQY
NA,TRBJ1-2,TRBV7-9,ASEQGAGGYT
NA,TRBJ1-4,TRBV19,ASSPLGDRGGKKLF
once,TRBJ1-1,TRBV5-4,ASSLAGRQGPTEAF
NA,TRBJ2-1,TRBV11-2,ASSLAGEQF
NA,TRBJ2-5,TRBV19,ASSIVGARQETQY
NA,TRBJ2-2,TRBV7-2,ASSLSRPSTGELF
NA,TRBJ1-2,TRBV27,ASSLSGDRGRRIHGYT
NA,TRBJ1-1,TRBV2,ASRDRGRTTEAF
once,TRBJ2-2,TRBV5-1,ASSTDRGSTGELF
NA,TRBJ2-5,TRBV6-1,ASSGAGRETQY
NA,TRBJ2-7,TRBV5-8,ASSLAFGTGGLEQY
NA,TRBJ1-2,TRBV9,ASSVGTGSSYGYT
NA,TRBJ2-1,TRBV29-1,SVKGEWVGGEQF
NA,TRBJ2-3,TRBV5-6,ASSLERISATDTQY